Following are 20 T cell receptor beta chains from one sample sequenced in a study of shared clonotypes between healthy human individuals. Assay: immunoSEQ multiplex PCR; the TCRdb copy retains only in-frame clones and omits some. Of about 590,000 clones in the sample, over 95% are singletons; the top ten hold less than 0.13%. Naive CD8 cells were CD45RO-negative, positively selected for CCR7, excluding terminally differentiated effector memory CD45RA+ cells. Sequenced: naive CD8+ T cells sorted from blood. The receptors originated from a woman aged 30 to 39 in good health.

J is TRBJ2-7 and V is TRBV2; a possible D gene is TRBD1 (6 bases). The V gene's germline CDR1 is SNHLY and CDR2 FYNNEI. V was shortened by 7 bases and J by 2 bases, with 12 bases between the two germline ends. The CDR3 extends over 13 amino acids. This CDR3 reads CASTLGTPYEQYF. CDR3 nucleotide sequence: TGTGCCAGCACTCTCGGGACACCCTACGAGCAGTACTTC.

This clone was observed once. The chain couples TRBV20-1 to TRBJ2-5; TRBD1 is a possible D gene (6 bases). This CDR3 comprises 11 residues. CDR1 is DFQATT, CDR2 SNEGSKA, per germline (reference sequence). V lost 6 bases and J lost 4, with 9 bases in between. For the CDR3, the DNA is TGCAGTGCAACGGACAGAGAGACCCAGTACTTC. As protein: CSATDRETQYF.

The chain uses TRBV28 and TRBJ2-1, with 9 bases identical to TRBD2. The J segment lost 5 bases and the V segment lost 2 bases, leaving 4 bases of the junction unmatched. The CDR3 totals 15 residues. The germline V gene has CDR1 MDHEN and CDR2 SYDVKM. CDR3 nucleotides: TGTGCCAGCAGTTTACCCGGGACTAGCAACAATGAGCAGTTCTTC. Protein sequence: CASSLPGTSNNEQFF. Full variable domain (outside the CDR3, taken from reference TRBV28 and TRBJ2-1): DVKVTQSSRYLVKRTGEKVFLECVQDMDHENMFWYRQDPGLGLRLIYFSYDVKMKEKGDIPEGYSVSREKKERFSLILESASTNQTSMYLCASSLPGTSNNEQFFGPGTRLTVL.

This chain joins TRBV10-1 and TRBJ2-1, with 14 bases fitting TRBD2. This CDR3 comprises 18 residues. The trim removed 5 bases at V and 4 bases at J, leaving 10 bases unmatched. From germline, CDR1 is WNHNN and CDR2 SYGVQD (reference sequence). The CDR3 DNA follows: TGCGCCAGCAGTTCAGGGACTAGCGGGAGCTCTATATACAATGAGCAGTTCTTC. The encoded protein is CASSSGTSGSSIYNEQFF.

The chain couples TRBV2 to TRBJ2-1; the match to TRBD2 covers 11 bases. The length of the CDR3 is 19 residues. Per the germline V gene, CDR1 is SNHLY and CDR2 is FYNNEI. Trimming at V came to 6 bases and at J to 5 bases, leaving 18 bases not matched to a gene. Here the CDR3 DNA reads TGTGCCAGCAGGAGCTCCCTAATCCTAGCGGGAGGAAACCACAATGAGCAGTTCTTC. Protein: CASRSSLILAGGNHNEQFF.

This clone was observed a single time. The chain uses TRBV9 and TRBJ2-1, with TRBD2 matching 8 bases. The CDR3 is 16 residues long. Trimming took 0 bases from V and 2 from J; bases not matched to a gene: 4. The germline gives CDR1 SGDLS, CDR2 YYNGEE. Here the CDR3 reads CASSVAGGGPYNEQFF. The CDR3, as DNA: TGTGCCAGCAGCGTAGCCGGGGGGGGCCCCTACAATGAGCAGTTCTTC.

The chain recombines TRBV7-2 with TRBJ2-7; 13 bases are shared with TRBD2. Germline CDR1 and CDR2: SGHTA and FQGNSA. J lost 4 bases, V lost 4 bases, and 4 bases had no gene match. The CDR3 is made up of 15 amino acids. The chain's CDR3 is CASSSLAGGVYEQYF. CDR3 coding DNA: TGTGCCAGCAGCTCACTAGCGGGAGGGGTGTACGAGCAGTACTTC.

The genes are TRBV9 and TRBJ2-6; D assignment may be TRBD1 or TRBD2 (5 bases each). Trimming removed 3 bases from V and 0 bases from J, with 22 bases in between. CDR3 size: 20 residues. The germline V gene has CDR1 SGDLS and CDR2 YYNGEE. The CDR3 sequence: CASSERGWGEGPSGANVLTF. CDR3 sequence (DNA): TGTGCCAGCAGCGAGAGGGGCTGGGGCGAAGGGCCCTCTGGGGCCAACGTCCTGACTTTC.

This chain joins TRBV4-2 and TRBJ1-1; possibly TRBD1 for D (5 bases). The CDR3 length is 19 residues. V was shortened by 2 bases and J by 4 bases, with 26 bases between the two germline ends. The germline V gene encodes CDR1 LGHNA and CDR2 YNFKEQ. DNA of the CDR3: TGTGCCAGCAGCCAAACTAAAGACGTGACAGACCTTGAGACCACTGAAGCTTTCTTT. This translates into CASSQTKDVTDLETTEAFF.

The genes are TRBV27 and TRBJ2-7; D might be TRBD1 (6 bases). V lost 5 bases and J lost 1, with 15 bases in between. The CDR3 extends over 15 amino acids. CDR1 MNHEY and CDR2 SMNVEV come from the germline V gene (reference sequence). CDR3 bases: TGTGCCAGCAGTAAAAGGACAGCAACTTCCTACGAGCAGTACTTC. Encoded protein: CASSKRTATSYEQYF.

The V gene is TRBV5-1, the J gene TRBJ2-5, with 10 bases lining up with TRBD1. The CDR3 totals 17 residues. Looked up from germline, CDR1 is SGHRS and CDR2 is YFSETQ. The ends lost 5 bases at V and 5 bases at J; junction bases unmatched: 15. As DNA, the CDR3 is TGCGCCAGCAGATTGACCACCCCGGGACAGGGGTGGGAGACCCAGTACTTC. Encoded protein: CASRLTTPGQGWETQYF.

The V call is TRBV6-5, the J call TRBJ2-2; D remains ambiguous. The CDR3 covers 14 residues. The V gene's germline CDR1 is MNHEY and CDR2 SVGAGI. V lost 2 bases to trimming and J lost 5 bases, with 9 bases between them. The chain's CDR3 is CASSYRTVTGELFF. The CDR3 nucleotides read TGTGCCAGCAGTTACCGAACAGTGACCGGGGAGCTGTTTTTT.

V and J are TRBV4-1 and TRBJ1-5; tentatively, D is TRBD1 (6 bases). Germline V lookup: CDR1 MGHRA, CDR2 YSYEKL. Trimming cost V 0 bases and J 7 bases, with 13 bases left between them. The CDR3 is 15 residues long. In DNA form, the CDR3 reads TGCGCCAGCAGCCAAGATAGGGGGGGAGGGCAGCCCCAGCATTTT. This gives the protein CASSQDRGGGQPQHF.

The rearrangement links TRBV5-6 to TRBJ2-3; D is tentatively TRBD1 or TRBD2 (5 bases each). Germline CDR1 and CDR2: SGHDT and YYEEEE. V gave up 2 bases and J gave up 0 bases, with 13 bases separating them. The CDR3 is 16 residues long. DNA for the CDR3: TGTGCCAGCAGCTTTGAGTGGGGGTCTAGCACAGATACGCAGTATTTT. Protein: CASSFEWGSSTDTQYF. The entire variable domain, with the rest obtained from reference TRBV5-6 and TRBJ2-3, is as follows: DAGVTQSPTHLIKTRGQQVTLRCSPKSGHDTVSWYQQALGQGPQFIFQYYEEEERQRGNFPDRFSGHQFPNYSSELNVNALLLGDSALYLCASSFEWGSSTDTQYFGPGTRLTVL.

The V and J genes are TRBV5-1 and TRBJ2-7, with D possibly TRBD2 on 5 matching bases. The CDR3 length is 14 residues. The V end was cut by 6 bases, the J end by 1 base, with 14 bases between. Germline V gene lookup returns CDR1 SGHRS and CDR2 YFSETQ. The chain's CDR3 is CASNHYGLSYEQYF. The DNA of the CDR3 is TGCGCCAGCAACCATTATGGACTTTCCTACGAGCAGTACTTC.

V and J are TRBV6-5 and TRBJ2-5; 10 bases map to TRBD1. With the DNA end fitting TRBJ2-7 better, the J assignment may be wrong. This CDR3 spans 16 amino acids. CDR1 MNHEY and CDR2 SVGAGI come from the germline V gene. CDR3 region: CASSYPSGQGTYEQYF. CDR3 bases: TGTGCCAGCAGTTACCCCTCGGGACAGGGGACCTACGAGCAGTACTTC.

This chain joins TRBV28 and TRBJ2-7, with D perhaps being TRBD1 or TRBD2 (5 bases each). CDR1 is MDHEN, CDR2 SYDVKM, per germline. This CDR3 contains 13 residues. Trimming cost V 11 bases and J 4 bases, with 18 bases left between them. Written as DNA, the CDR3 is TGTGCCTCTACCGGGACCCCTCATTACGAGCAGTACTTC. Protein sequence: CASTGTPHYEQYF. Combining the CDR3 with reference TRBV28 and TRBJ2-7 gives the whole variable domain DVKVTQSSRYLVKRTGEKVFLECVQDMDHENMFWYRQDPGLGLRLIYFSYDVKMKEKGDIPEGYSVSREKKERFSLILESASTNQTSMYLCASTGTPHYEQYFGPGTRLTVT.

V gene TRBV12-5 combines with J gene TRBJ1-1, with 7 bases lining up with TRBD1. The CDR3 spans 15 residues. V shed 2 bases and J 5 bases; nucleotides not matched to a gene: 8. The V gene's germline CDR1 is LGHNT and CDR2 FRNRAP. The CDR3 DNA follows: TGTGCTAGTGGTTTGTTTGAAGGGGGCGTGACTGAAGCTTTCTTT. Its protein product is CASGLFEGGVTEAFF. Full variable domain (missing parts from reference TRBV12-5 and TRBJ1-1): DARVTQTPRHKVTEMGQEVTMRCQPILGHNTVFWYRQTMMQGLELLAYFRNRAPLDDSGMPKDRFSAEMPDATLATLKIQPSEPRDSAVYFCASGLFEGGVTEAFFGQGTRLTVV.

This clone was seen only a few times. The chain couples TRBV5-4 to TRBJ2-5, with 9 bases lining up with TRBD1. Trimming at V came to 0 bases and at J to 0 bases, leaving 3 bases not matched to a gene. Germline V CDR1 and CDR2: SGHNT, YYREEE (reference sequence). The CDR3 contains 16 residues. This CDR3 reads CASSLVTGGDQETQYF. The CDR3 DNA follows: TGTGCCAGCAGCTTGGTTACAGGGGGCGACCAAGAGACCCAGTACTTC.

Notes on this clone: Additional DNA sequences in this sample encode the identical CDR3. The V gene is TRBV9, the J gene TRBJ2-2; D call uncertain. In germline, CDR1 is SGDLS, CDR2 YYNGEE. V was trimmed by 5 bases and J by 1 base, leaving 6 bases between them. CDR3 length: 13 residues. Here the CDR3 DNA reads TGTGCCAGCAGTGGGCAGAACACCGGGGAGCTGTTTTTT. It translates to CASSGQNTGELFF.